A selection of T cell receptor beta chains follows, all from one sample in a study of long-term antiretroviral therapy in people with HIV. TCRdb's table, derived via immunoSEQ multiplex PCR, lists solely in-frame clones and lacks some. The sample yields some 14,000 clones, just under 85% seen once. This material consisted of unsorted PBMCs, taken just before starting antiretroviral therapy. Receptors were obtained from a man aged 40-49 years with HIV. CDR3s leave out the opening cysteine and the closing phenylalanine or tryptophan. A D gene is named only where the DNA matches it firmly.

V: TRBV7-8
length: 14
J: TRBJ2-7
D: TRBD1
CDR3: ASSLTLRDRDYEQY

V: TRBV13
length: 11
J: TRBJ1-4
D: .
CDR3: ASSLGRSEKLF

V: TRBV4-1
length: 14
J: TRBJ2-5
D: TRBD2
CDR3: ASSRLAGGPQETQY

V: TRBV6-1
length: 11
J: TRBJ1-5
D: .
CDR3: ASSERKGQPQH

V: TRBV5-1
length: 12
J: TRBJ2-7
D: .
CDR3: ASSLTGTTYEQY

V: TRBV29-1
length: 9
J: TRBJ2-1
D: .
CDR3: SVLWRDEQF

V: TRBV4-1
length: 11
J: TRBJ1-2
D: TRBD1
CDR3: ASRNGQGGGYT

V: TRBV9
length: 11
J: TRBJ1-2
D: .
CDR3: ASSRQNNYGYT

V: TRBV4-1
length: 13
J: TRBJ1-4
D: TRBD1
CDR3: ASSQAGTGREKLF

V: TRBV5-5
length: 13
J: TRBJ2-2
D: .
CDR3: ASSLTGRNTGELF

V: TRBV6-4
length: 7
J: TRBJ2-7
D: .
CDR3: ASSHEQY

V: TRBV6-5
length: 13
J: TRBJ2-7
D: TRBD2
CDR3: ASSYSGLADYEQY

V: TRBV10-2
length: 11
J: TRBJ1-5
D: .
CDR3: ASSTMTDQPQH

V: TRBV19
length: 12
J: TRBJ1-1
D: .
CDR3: ASTHGRGNTEAF

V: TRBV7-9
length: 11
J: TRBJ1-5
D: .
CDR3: ASSLDENQPQH

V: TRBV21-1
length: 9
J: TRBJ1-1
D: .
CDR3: ASTIRTEAF

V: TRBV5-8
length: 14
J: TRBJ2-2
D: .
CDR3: ASSSWEGQNTGELF

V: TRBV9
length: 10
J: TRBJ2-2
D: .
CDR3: ASSRGTGELF

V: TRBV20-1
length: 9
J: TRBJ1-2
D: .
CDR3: SARDPPGYT

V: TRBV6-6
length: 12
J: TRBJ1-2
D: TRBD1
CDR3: ASSRGQDVYGYT

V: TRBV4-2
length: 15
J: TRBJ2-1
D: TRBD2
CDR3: ASSQDLLAGGPNEQF

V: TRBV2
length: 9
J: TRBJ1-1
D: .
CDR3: ASRFSSAAF